These 17 T cell receptor beta chains originate from one sample sequenced in a study of cytomegalovirus exposure and HLA in healthy donors. The PCR was carried out with 60 Vbeta primers and 13 Jbeta primers. Measured with immunoSEQ multiplex PCR; TCRdb has only the in-frame clones, and not every one. This sample has approximately 300,000 clones, with 80% found just once. The specimen sequenced was PBMCs. These receptors came from a girl aged 2 to 10 in good health and CMV-seronegative.

This clone showed up just once. The chain combines TRBV4-1 with TRBJ2-7; 7 nucleotides agree with TRBD1. Trimming removed 1 base from V and 9 bases from J; junction bases left unmatched: 12. The CDR3 totals 15 residues. Germline V gene sequence: CDR1 MGHRA, CDR2 YSYEKL. The CDR3 nucleotides are TGCGCCAGCAGCCAAGGGGACAGCCTCCTCTTCGGGCAGTACTTC. Residues: CASSQGDSLLFGQYF.

The rearrangement links TRBV7-8 to TRBJ2-1, with TRBD2 matching over 11 bases. The junction had 4 bases not matched to a gene; V was cut back by 3 bases and J by 3 bases. The CDR3 has 16 residues. Germline V gene data show CDR1 as SGHVS and CDR2 as FQNEAQ. CDR3 residues: CASSFLAGGLYNEQFF. CDR3 DNA: TGTGCCAGCAGCTTCCTAGCGGGAGGCCTCTACAATGAGCAGTTCTTC.

This clone has a handful of counts. This rearrangement joins TRBV5-1 to TRBJ2-2, with D perhaps TRBD2 (5 bases). Between the trimmed V and J ends, which lost 4 bases and 3 bases, there was a span of 13 bases. The CDR3 is 15 amino acids. Looked up from germline, CDR1 is SGHRS and CDR2 is YFSETQ. In nucleotides, the CDR3 is TGCGCCAGCAGCCCGGAGGACCGATACACCGGGGAGCTGTTTTTT. Residues: CASSPEDRYTGELFF. The whole variable domain, remainder taken from reference TRBV5-1 and TRBJ2-2, is KAGVTQTPRYLIKTRGQQVTLSCSPISGHRSVSWYQQTPGQGLQFLFEYFSETQRNKGNFPGRFSGRQFSNSRSEMNVSTLELGDSALYLCASSPEDRYTGELFFGEGSRLTVL.

V usage is TRBV28 and J usage is TRBJ2-7, with 10 bases fitting TRBD1. Germline V gene lookup returns CDR1 MDHEN and CDR2 SYDVKM. V gave up 2 bases and J gave up 0 bases; unmatched junction bases: 4. The CDR3 is made up of 16 amino acids. CDR3 in amino acids: CASSLGTGASSYEQYF. CDR3 nucleotides: TGTGCCAGCAGTTTAGGGACAGGGGCTTCCTCCTACGAGCAGTACTTC.

For this clone: This same CDR3 is encoded by further DNA sequences in the sample. The V gene is TRBV20-1, the J gene TRBJ2-7; tentative D call: TRBD1 (5 bases). The CDR3 is 11 amino acids. From germline, CDR1 is DFQATT and CDR2 SNEGSKA (reference sequence). Deletions cut 3 bases from V and 4 bases from J, with 7 bases between. In DNA, the CDR3 is TGCAGTGCTAGGCAGGGTTACGAGCAGTACTTC. This encodes CSARQGYEQYF.

This clone has just one count. V and J are TRBV19 and TRBJ1-1; the D gene is possibly TRBD1 (6 bases). Per germline, CDR1 LNHDA and CDR2 SQIVND (reference sequence). CDR3 size: 14 residues. V was shortened by 8 bases and J by 5 bases, with 18 bases between the two germline ends. The CDR3 loop reads CASHATGRGTEAFF. The CDR3, as DNA: TGTGCCAGTCACGCTACAGGAAGGGGGACTGAAGCTTTCTTT.

This clone is a singleton in its sample. The chain has TRBV14 and TRBJ2-1, with 11 positions matching TRBD2. The ends lost 6 bases at V and 3 bases at J; junction bases unmatched: 7. Germline CDR1 SGHDN, CDR2 FVKESK. The CDR3 sequence is 16 residues long. The CDR3 spells CASSEMGLADYNEQFF. The DNA for the CDR3 is TGTGCCAGCAGTGAAATGGGACTAGCGGACTACAATGAGCAGTTCTTC.

This chain links TRBV28 with TRBJ1-1; 8 bases match TRBD1. CDR3 length: 13 residues. The V gene's germline CDR1 is MDHEN and CDR2 SYDVKM. V trimming: 6 bases; J trimming: 11 bases; junction bases outside the gene matches: 11. The CDR3 DNA reads as TGTGCCAGCAGAGAGAGGACAGGGTTTGAGGCTTTCTTT. Its translation: CASRERTGFEAFF. The variable domain in full, completed from reference TRBV28 and TRBJ1-1, reads DVKVTQSSRYLVKRTGEKVFLECVQDMDHENMFWYRQDPGLGLRLIYFSYDVKMKEKGDIPEGYSVSREKKERFSLILESASTNQTSMYLCASRERTGFEAFFGQGTRLTVV.

V usage is TRBV19 and J usage is TRBJ2-3; 7 nucleotides match TRBD2. The CDR3 sequence is 14 residues long. Germline loops: CDR1 LNHDA, CDR2 SQIVND (reference sequence). The V and J ends lost 5 bases and 6 bases, in that order; junction bases with no gene match: 8. Here the CDR3 DNA reads TGTGCCAGTAGTCCGTGGGGCGGGAGCGATACGCAGTATTTT. Amino acids: CASSPWGGSDTQYF.

This sequence joins TRBV5-6 and TRBJ2-7; TRBD1 matches at 7 bases. Trimming took 4 bases from V and 3 from J; bases not matched to a gene: 19. Germline CDR1 and CDR2: SGHDT and YYEEEE. The CDR3 consists of 18 residues. DNA of the CDR3: TGTGCCAGCAGCCATGGATCGCAAGGGACAGAAACTTTCTACGAGCAGTACTTC. As protein: CASSHGSQGTETFYEQYF.

This chain joins TRBV6-1 and TRBJ2-5; no reliable D call. The J call is uncertain, as TRBJ2-7 better fits the DNA end. The length of the CDR3 is 14 residues. Looked up from germline, CDR1 is MNHNS and CDR2 is SASEGT. CDR3 sequence (DNA): TGTGCCAGCAGTGAAAGAAATCCCCCCTACGAGCAGTACTTC. Amino acid sequence: CASSERNPPYEQYF.

The genes are TRBV29-1 and TRBJ1-2, with 9 bases fitting TRBD1. V shed 0 bases, J shed 1 base, and the junction held 3 bases outside the gene matches. This CDR3 region has 15 residues. The germline V gene encodes CDR1 SQVTM and CDR2 ANQGSEA. CDR3 DNA sequence: TGCAGCGTTGAAGACTGGGACAGGGTTAACTATGGCTACACCTTC. Its translation: CSVEDWDRVNYGYTF. Variable domain in full (rest from reference TRBV29-1 and TRBJ1-2): SAVISQKPSRDICQRGTSLTIQCQVDSQVTMMFWYRQQPGQSLTLIATANQGSEATYESGFVIDKFPISRPNLTFSTLTVSNMSPEDSSIYLCSVEDWDRVNYGYTFGSGTRLTVV.

The rearrangement uses TRBV6-1 and TRBJ2-1, with TRBD1 identical over 8 bases. The CDR3 length is 14 residues. Per germline, CDR1 MNHNS and CDR2 SASEGT. Trimming at V came to 4 bases and at J to 8 bases, leaving 7 bases not matched to a gene. DNA for the CDR3: TGTGCCAGCAGTGTGAGGACAGGGCGGGATGAGCAGTTCTTC. Translated: CASSVRTGRDEQFF.

V is TRBV30 and J is TRBJ2-1; no reliable D call. The germline CDR1 and CDR2 sequences are GTSNPN and SVGIG (reference sequence). V was cut by 1 base and J by 10 bases, with 5 bases left in between. CDR3 length equals 10 residues. CDR3 sequence: CAWSGQEQFF. The CDR3 DNA reads TGTGCCTGGAGTGGACAAGAGCAGTTCTTC.

The V and J genes are TRBV5-4 and TRBJ2-7; the match to TRBD2 covers 7 bases. Germline V CDR1 and CDR2: SGHNT, YYREEE (reference sequence). The junction had 10 bases not matched to a gene; V was cut back by 4 bases and J by 3 bases. This CDR3 is built from 15 residues. CDR3 residues: CASSPSGTPIYEQYF. The CDR3 region has the DNA TGTGCCAGCAGCCCAAGCGGGACCCCCATCTACGAGCAGTACTTC.

The chain links TRBV2 to TRBJ1-5, with 7 positions matching TRBD1. Germline values: CDR1 SNHLY, CDR2 FYNNEI. The CDR3 spans 14 residues. V lost 6 bases and J lost 6; bases outside the gene matches: 8. The CDR3 sequence: CASSSRGSVQPQHF. The CDR3 DNA reads as TGTGCCAGCAGCTCCAGGGGGAGTGTTCAGCCCCAGCATTTT.

The chain is built from TRBV7-9 and TRBJ2-1; TRBD2 aligns across 7 bases. CDR3 length: 15 amino acids. Germline V gene sequence: CDR1 SEHNR, CDR2 FQNEAQ (reference sequence). Unmatched junction bases numbered 10, after V lost 6 bases and J lost 5 bases. The CDR3 DNA is TGTGCCAGCAGTCTCCGACTAGCCAGCGACAATGAGCAGTTCTTC. Amino acid sequence: CASSLRLASDNEQFF.